This T cell receptor beta chain came from a study of T cell repertoires in cytomegalovirus infection (dated by TCRdb to about 2019). Study-level background: Recently identified HLA-C-restricted CMV epitopes, whose presentation resists viral immunomodulation, were targeted by peptide stimulations together with well-studied HLA-B-restricted epitopes. Because public TCR beta signatures pointed to carriage of CMV infection together with the matching HLA type, the HLA type of each donor mattered for the analysis. Points the paper makes about the study in general: The ex vivo response was dominated by HLA-C-restricted CMV-specific TCR beta clonotypes, which also provided the single most frequent clonotype in two of eight donors. Cumulative frequency of public TCR beta family members discriminated carriers of CMV infection plus the relevant HLA type in this cohort and an independent approximately 350-donor cohort.

The sequencer was an Illumina HiSeq 1500. The public reads were reprocessed in TCRdb via fastp at Q25 and MiXCR, keeping in-frame beta chains. Records with the same CDR3 protein are collapsed into one entry carrying the most frequent genes and DNA. The sample table contains roughly 800,000 distinct CDR3 sequences; only one count was recorded for 29% of them. The ten top clones hold 10% to 15% of the sample. The germline V gene (reference sequence) specifies SEHNR as CDR1 and FQNEAQ as CDR2. V loses 5 bases of germline sequence and J loses 0 bases, and the interval between the two ends is 5 bases. The CDR3 numbers 14 residues from cysteine through phenylalanine. The read is trimmed to its CDR3 DNA, 42 bases read in frame from base 1. The sample's treatment or condition label is to be understood as: in vitro stimulation with specific CMV peptide epitopes to enrich CMV-specific T cells. On this clonotype itself: There is no known antigen for this receptor. No per-base quality is available; no much larger clone lies one base away.

This TCR came from a human donor in good health (CMV status not recorded). Some clones in this sample may be carry-over from other donors' samples. This sequence uses TRBV7-9 and TRBJ1-6, with no reliable assignment of the D segment. The specimen was cultured CD8+ T cells from PBMCs, collected from culture after CMV antigen stimulation. For the CDR3, the sequence is CASSNSSYNSPLHF. The sequence in DNA is TGTGCCAGCAGCAATAGCTCCTATAATTCACCCCTCCACTTT.